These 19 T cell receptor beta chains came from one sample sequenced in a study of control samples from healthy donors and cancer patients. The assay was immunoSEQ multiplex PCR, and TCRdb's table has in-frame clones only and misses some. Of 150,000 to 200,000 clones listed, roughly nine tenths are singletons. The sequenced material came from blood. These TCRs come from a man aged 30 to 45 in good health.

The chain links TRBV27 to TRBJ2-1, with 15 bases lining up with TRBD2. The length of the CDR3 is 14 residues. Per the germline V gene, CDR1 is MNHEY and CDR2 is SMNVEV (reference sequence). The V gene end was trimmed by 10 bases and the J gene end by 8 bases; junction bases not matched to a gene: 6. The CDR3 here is CATRTSGGADEQFF. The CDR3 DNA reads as TGTGCCACCCGGACTAGCGGGGGGGCAGATGAGCAGTTCTTC.

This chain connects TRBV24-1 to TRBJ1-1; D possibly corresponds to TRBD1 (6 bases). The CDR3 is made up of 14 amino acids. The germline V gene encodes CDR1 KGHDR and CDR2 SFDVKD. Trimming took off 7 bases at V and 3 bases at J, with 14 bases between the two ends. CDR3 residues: CATRGGRGDTEAFF. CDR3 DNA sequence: TGTGCCACCAGGGGGGGGAGGGGGGACACTGAAGCTTTCTTT.

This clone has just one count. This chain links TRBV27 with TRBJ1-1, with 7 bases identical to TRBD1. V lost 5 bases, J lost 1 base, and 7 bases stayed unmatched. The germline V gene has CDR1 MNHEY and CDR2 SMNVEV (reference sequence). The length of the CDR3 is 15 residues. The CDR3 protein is CASSPSGQPNTEAFF. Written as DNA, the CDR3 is TGTGCCAGCAGTCCGTCGGGACAGCCGAACACTGAAGCTTTCTTT.

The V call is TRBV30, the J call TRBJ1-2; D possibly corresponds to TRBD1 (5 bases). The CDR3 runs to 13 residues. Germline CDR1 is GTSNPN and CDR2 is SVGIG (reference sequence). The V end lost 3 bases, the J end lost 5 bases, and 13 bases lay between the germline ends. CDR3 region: CAWRDPGRYGYTF. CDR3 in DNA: TGTGCCTGGAGGGACCCGGGACGGTATGGCTACACCTTC.

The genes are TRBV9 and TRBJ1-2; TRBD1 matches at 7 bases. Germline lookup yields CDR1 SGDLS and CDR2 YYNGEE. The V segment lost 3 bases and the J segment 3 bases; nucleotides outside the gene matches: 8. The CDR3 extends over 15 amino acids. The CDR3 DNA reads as TGTGCCAGCAGCGCAGGGACAGAGGGGCACTATGGCTACACCTTC. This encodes CASSAGTEGHYGYTF.

The CDR3 DNA reads TGTGCCAGCAGACCGCTAGCGGTAACCTCCTACAATGAGCAGTTCTTC. Residues: CASRPLAVTSYNEQFF. The V and J genes are TRBV27 and TRBJ2-1; 7 bases match TRBD2. The length of the CDR3 is 16 residues. With V trimmed by 6 bases and J by 0 bases, 8 bases remained unmatched. Per the germline V gene, CDR1 is MNHEY and CDR2 is SMNVEV (reference sequence).

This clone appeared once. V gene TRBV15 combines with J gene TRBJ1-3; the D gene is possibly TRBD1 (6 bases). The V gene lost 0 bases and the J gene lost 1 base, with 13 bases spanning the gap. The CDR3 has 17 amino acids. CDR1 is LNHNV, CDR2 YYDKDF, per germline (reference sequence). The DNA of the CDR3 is TGTGCCACCAGCAGAGATCAGGGGACAATTTCTGGAAACACCATATATTTT. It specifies CATSRDQGTISGNTIYF.

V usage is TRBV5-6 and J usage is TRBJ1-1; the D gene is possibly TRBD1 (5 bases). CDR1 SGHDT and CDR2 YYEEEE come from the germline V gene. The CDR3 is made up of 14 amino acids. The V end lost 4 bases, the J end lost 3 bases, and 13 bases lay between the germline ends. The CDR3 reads CASSAGLVDTEAFF. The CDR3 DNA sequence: TGTGCCAGCAGCGCAGGGTTAGTGGACACTGAAGCTTTCTTT.

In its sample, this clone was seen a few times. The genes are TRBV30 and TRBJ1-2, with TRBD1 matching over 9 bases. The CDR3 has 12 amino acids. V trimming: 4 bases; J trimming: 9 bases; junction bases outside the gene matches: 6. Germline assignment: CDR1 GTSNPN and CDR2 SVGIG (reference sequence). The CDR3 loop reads CAWTPDRGSYTF. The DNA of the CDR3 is TGTGCCTGGACCCCGGACAGGGGAAGCTACACCTTC.

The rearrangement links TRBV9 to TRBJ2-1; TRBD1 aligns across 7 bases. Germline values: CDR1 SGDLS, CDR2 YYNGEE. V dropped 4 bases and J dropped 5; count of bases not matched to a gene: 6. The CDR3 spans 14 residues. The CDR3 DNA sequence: TGTGCCAGCAGCCTGTGGGACAGCAACAATGAGCAGTTCTTC. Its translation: CASSLWDSNNEQFF.

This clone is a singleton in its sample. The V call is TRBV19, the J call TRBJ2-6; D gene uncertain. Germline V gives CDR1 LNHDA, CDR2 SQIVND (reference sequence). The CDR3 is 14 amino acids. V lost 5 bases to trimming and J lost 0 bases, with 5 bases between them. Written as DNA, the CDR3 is TGTGCCAGTAGTCCACACTCTGGGGCCAACGTCCTGACTTTC. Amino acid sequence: CASSPHSGANVLTF. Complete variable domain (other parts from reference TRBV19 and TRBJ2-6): DGGITQSPKYLFRKEGQNVTLSCEQNLNHDAMYWYRQDPGQGLRLIYYSQIVNDFQKGDIAEGYSVSREKKESFPLTVTSAQKNPTAFYLCASSPHSGANVLTFGAGSRLTVL.

The CDR3 nucleotides are TGTGCCAGCAGCCCCCGAGGCTCGGGGAGCTCCTACAATGAGCAGTTCTTC. Protein: CASSPRGSGSSYNEQFF. V usage is TRBV9 and J usage is TRBJ2-1; D possibly corresponds to TRBD2 (5 bases). Germline V gene sequence: CDR1 SGDLS, CDR2 YYNGEE. V lost 4 bases to trimming and J lost 0 bases, with 17 bases between them. CDR3 size: 17 residues.

The CDR3 loop is CASSPRAGRDTEAFF. The CDR3 DNA reads as TGTGCCAGCAGCCCCAGGGCGGGAAGGGACACTGAAGCTTTCTTT. The V call is TRBV5-6, the J call TRBJ1-1; perhaps TRBD1 as D (5 bases). The CDR3 is 15 residues long. Germline assignment: CDR1 SGHDT and CDR2 YYEEEE. Trimming pared 4 bases from V and 3 bases from J, leaving 16 bases between.

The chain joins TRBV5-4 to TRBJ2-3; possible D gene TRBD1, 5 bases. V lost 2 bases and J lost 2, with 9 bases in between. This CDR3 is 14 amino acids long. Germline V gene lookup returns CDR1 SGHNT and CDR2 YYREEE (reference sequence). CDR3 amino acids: CASSLTGPTDTQYF. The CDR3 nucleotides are TGTGCCAGCAGCTTAACAGGACCCACAGATACGCAGTATTTT.

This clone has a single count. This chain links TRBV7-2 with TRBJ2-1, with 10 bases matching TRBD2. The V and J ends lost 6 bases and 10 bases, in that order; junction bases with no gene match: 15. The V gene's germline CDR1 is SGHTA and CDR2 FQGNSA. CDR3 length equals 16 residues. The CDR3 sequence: CASSAGVAGGGWEQFF. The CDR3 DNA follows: TGTGCCAGCAGTGCCGGGGTAGCGGGGGGAGGATGGGAGCAGTTCTTC.

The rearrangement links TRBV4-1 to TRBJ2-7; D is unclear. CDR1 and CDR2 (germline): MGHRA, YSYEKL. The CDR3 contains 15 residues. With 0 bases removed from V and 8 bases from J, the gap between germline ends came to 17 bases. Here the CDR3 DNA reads TGCGCCAGCAGCCAAGAATTGTTCCCGCTAGGACAGCAGTACTTC. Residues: CASSQELFPLGQQYF.

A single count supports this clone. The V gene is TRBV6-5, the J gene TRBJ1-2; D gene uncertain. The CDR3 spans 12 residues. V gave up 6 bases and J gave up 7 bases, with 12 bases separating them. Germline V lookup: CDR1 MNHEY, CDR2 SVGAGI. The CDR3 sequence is CASRAARRGYTF. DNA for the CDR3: TGTGCCAGCAGAGCAGCCCGCCGTGGCTACACCTTC.

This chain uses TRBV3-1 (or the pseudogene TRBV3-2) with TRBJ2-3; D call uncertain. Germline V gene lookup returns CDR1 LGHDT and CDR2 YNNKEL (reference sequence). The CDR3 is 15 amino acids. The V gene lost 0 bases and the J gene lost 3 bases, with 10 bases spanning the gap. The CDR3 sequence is CASSQDWAMTDTQYF. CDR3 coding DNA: TGTGCCAGCAGCCAAGATTGGGCGATGACAGATACGCAGTATTTT.

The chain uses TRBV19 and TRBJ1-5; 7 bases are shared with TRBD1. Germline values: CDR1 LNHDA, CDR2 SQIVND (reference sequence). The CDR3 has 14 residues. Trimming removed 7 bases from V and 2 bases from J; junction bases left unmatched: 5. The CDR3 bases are TGTGCCAGTAACTATGGACAGGGCAATCAGCCCCAGCATTTT. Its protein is CASNYGQGNQPQHF.